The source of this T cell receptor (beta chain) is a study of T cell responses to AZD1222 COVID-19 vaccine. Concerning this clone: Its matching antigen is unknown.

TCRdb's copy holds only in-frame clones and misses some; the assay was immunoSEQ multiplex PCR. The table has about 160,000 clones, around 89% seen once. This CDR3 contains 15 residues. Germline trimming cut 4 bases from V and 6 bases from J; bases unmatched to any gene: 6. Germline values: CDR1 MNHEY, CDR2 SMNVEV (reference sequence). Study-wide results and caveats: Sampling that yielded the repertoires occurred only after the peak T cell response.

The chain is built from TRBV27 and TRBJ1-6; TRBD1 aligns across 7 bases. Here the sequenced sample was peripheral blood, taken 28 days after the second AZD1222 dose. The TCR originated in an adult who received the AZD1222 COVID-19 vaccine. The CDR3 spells CASSSRTGVNSPLHF. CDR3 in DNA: TGTGCCAGCAGTTCGCGAACAGGGGTTAATTCACCCCTCCACTTT.